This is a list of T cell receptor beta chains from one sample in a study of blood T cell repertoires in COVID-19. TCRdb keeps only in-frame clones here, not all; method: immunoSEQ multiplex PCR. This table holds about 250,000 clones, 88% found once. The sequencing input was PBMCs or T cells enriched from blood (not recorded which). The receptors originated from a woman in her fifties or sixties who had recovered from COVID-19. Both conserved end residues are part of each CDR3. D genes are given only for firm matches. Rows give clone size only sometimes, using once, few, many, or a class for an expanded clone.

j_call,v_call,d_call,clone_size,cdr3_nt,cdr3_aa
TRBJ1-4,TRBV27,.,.,TGTGCCAGCAGTTTGGGAGGAGCTAATGAAAAACTGTTTTTT,CASSLGGANEKLFF
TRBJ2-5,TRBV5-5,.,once,TGTGCCAGCAGCCCGACCCCGGGGGAGACCCAGTACTTC,CASSPTPGETQYF
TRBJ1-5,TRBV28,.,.,TGTGCCAGCAGTGATCCGACAGGTTATCAGCCCCAGCATTTT,CASSDPTGYQPQHF
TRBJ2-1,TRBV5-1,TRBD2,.,TGCGCCAGCACCGGGACTAGGGACGGGAATGAGCAGTTCTTC,CASTGTRDGNEQFF
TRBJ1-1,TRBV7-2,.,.,TGTGCCAGCAGCTTCCAGGATGGTAACACTGAAGCTTTCTTT,CASSFQDGNTEAFF
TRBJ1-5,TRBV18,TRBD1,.,TGTGCCAGCTCACCCCAGACAGGGGGCGGGCAGCCCCAGCATTTT,CASSPQTGGGQPQHF
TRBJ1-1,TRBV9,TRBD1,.,TGTGCCAGCAGCCCCCGACAGGGGGTGAACACTGAAGCTTTCTTT,CASSPRQGVNTEAFF
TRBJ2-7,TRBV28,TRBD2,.,TGTGCCAGCAGTTTAGGTCGATTCGAGCGGGAAAGGTACGAGCAGTACTTC,CASSLGRFERERYEQYF
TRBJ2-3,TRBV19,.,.,TGTGCCAGTAGCCCCGTCCGACTAGTCTCCTTGGATACGCAGTATTTT,CASSPVRLVSLDTQYF
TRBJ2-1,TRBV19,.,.,TGTGCCAGTAGTATAGAGGCACCCTACAATGAGCAGTTCTTC,CASSIEAPYNEQFF
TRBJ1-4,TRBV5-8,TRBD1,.,TGTGCCAGCAGCTTCAGACAGGGGGCGTTGGAAAAACTGTTTTTT,CASSFRQGALEKLFF
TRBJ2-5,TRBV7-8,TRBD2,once,TGTGCCAGCAGCTTAAGGGGGTCTAGCGGGCCCCAAGAGACCCAGTACTTC,CASSLRGSSGPQETQYF
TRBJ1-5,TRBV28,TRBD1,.,TGTGCCAGCAGCCCCTCCCAGGGGGTAAGCAATCAGCCCCAGCATTTT,CASSPSQGVSNQPQHF
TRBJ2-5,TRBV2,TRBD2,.,TGTGCCAGCAGACCTGCCCTAGCGGGTGCCGGGACCCAGTACTTC,CASRPALAGAGTQYF
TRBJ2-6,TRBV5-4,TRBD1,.,TGTGCCAGCAGCACCCGGACAGGCCCTGGGGCCAACGTCCTGACTTTC,CASSTRTGPGANVLTF